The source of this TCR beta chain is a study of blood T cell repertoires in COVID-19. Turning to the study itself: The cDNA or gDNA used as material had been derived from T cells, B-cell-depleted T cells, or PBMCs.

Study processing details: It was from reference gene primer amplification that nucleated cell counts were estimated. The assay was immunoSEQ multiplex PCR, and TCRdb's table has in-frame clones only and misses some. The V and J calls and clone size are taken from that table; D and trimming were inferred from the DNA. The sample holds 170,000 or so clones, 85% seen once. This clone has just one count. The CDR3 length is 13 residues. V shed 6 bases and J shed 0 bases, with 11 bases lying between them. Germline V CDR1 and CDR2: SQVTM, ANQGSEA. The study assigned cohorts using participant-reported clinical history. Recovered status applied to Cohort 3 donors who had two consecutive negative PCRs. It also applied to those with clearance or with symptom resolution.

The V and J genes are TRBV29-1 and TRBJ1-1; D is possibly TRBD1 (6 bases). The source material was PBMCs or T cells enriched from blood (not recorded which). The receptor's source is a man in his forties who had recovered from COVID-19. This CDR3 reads CSVSGHLNTEAFF. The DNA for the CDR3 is TGCAGCGTCTCGGGACATTTGAACACTGAAGCTTTCTTT. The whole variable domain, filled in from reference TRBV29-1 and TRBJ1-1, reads SAVISQKPSRDICQRGTSLTIQCQVDSQVTMMFWYRQQPGQSLTLIATANQGSEATYESGFVIDKFPISRPNLTFSTLTVSNMSPEDSSIYLCSVSGHLNTEAFFGQGTRLTVV.